Listed below are T cell receptor beta chains from one sample, sequenced in a study of preoperative IRX-2 immunotherapy in early breast cancer. Data came from immunoSEQ multiplex PCR; TCRdb stores just in-frame clones and leaves some out. The sample shows roughly 35,000 clones, nearly 95% of them seen only once. Sampling took place from a patient treated with IRX-2 immunotherapy. All receptors come from a human donor with breast cancer. Both conserved end residues are part of each CDR3. A D gene is named only where the DNA matches it firmly. The listing skips clone size in some rows; elsewhere it reads once, few, many or a size class.

d_call j_call v_call clone_size cdr3_nt cdr3_aa
- TRBJ2-7 TRBV7-2 - TGTGCCAGCAGCTTAGCGGGTGCGGGCTCCTACGAGCAGTACTTC CASSLAGAGSYEQYF
- TRBJ2-2 TRBV18 - TGTGCCAGCTCAATTCCAGGGGTCAACACCGGGGAGCTGTTTTTT CASSIPGVNTGELFF
- TRBJ2-3 TRBV6-4 - TGTGCCAGCAGTGACGGGGGGGCCACAGATACGCAGTATTTT CASSDGGATDTQYF
TRBD1 TRBJ2-7 TRBV5-5 - TGTGCCAGCAGCCCCCAGTGGACAGGCCAGTACTTC CASSPQWTGQYF
- TRBJ2-7 TRBV6-5 - TGTGCCAGCAGTTACTCGACAACAGGGCCCTACGAGCAGTACTTC CASSYSTTGPYEQYF
TRBD1 TRBJ2-1 TRBV4-1 - TGCGCCAGCAGAAAGACAGGGGATTACAATGAGCAGTTCTTC CASRKTGDYNEQFF
- TRBJ1-1 TRBV7-9 - TGTGCCAGCAGCTTAGTATTCACGGGTACGGAAGCTTTCTTT CASSLVFTGTEAFF
TRBD2 TRBJ2-7 TRBV29-1 - TGCAGCGTTGAACTAGCGGGACGCGAGCAGTACTTC CSVELAGREQYF
- TRBJ2-4 TRBV6-1 - TGTGCCAGCAGTGAAAGTCTGGGAGACATTCAGTACTTC CASSESLGDIQYF
TRBD2 TRBJ2-3 TRBV7-2 - TGTGCCAGCAGCCTCGGGACTAGCGGCAGAGATACGCAGTATTTT CASSLGTSGRDTQYF
TRBD2 TRBJ2-1 TRBV11-3 once TGTGCCAGCAGCTTAGACGGGAGGGCCCCCTACAATGAGCAGTTCTTC CASSLDGRAPYNEQFF
- TRBJ2-2 TRBV18 - TGTGCCAGCTCACCTAGGAGAAGTACAGTTTTTACCCAAGTCACCGGGGAGCTGTTTTTT CASSPRRSTVFTQVTGELFF
TRBD2 TRBJ2-5 TRBV18 - TGTGCCAGCTCGATCCCTAGACTAGCGCGGCCGGTAGTGGAGACCCAGTACTTC CASSIPRLARPVVETQYF
- TRBJ1-1 TRBV28 - TGTGCCAGCAGTTCCCAGGCCGGCAGAGACACTGAAGCTTTCTTT CASSSQAGRDTEAFF